This TCR beta chain appears in the sequencing data of a study of control samples from healthy donors and cancer patients. V gave up 4 bases and J gave up 2 bases, with 17 bases separating them. This CDR3 is 16 amino acids long. Germline V gives CDR1 SGHVS, CDR2 FNYEAQ. Produced via immunoSEQ multiplex PCR; TCRdb's table is partial and in-frame only. The table has about 94,000 clones, 86% seen once. This chain joins TRBV7-6 and TRBJ1-1; perhaps TRBD1 as D (5 bases). The receptor was derived from a woman aged 50 to 65 in good health. The sequenced material came from blood. CDR3: CASSSRSGSSNTEAFF. The CDR3 bases are TGTGCCAGCAGCTCCCGGTCAGGGAGCTCAAACACTGAAGCTTTCTTT.